A single sample is the source of the 17 T cell receptor beta chains below, sequenced in a study of T cell repertoires in aging, cancer and after chemotherapy. TRB rearrangements spanning V, D and J were amplified using mixed TRB-A/B primers. TCRdb fed the multiplex PCR reads into MiXCR, producing one record per CDR3 protein. Among around 6,000 distinct CDR3 sequences listed, about 31% were seen once. Peripheral blood genomic DNA, not sorted cells or RNA, was the template. The specimen sequenced was blood. The receptors were sampled from a human donor with a blood cancer.

The chain combines TRBV20-1 with TRBJ1-1, with D perhaps TRBD1 (6 bases). The CDR3 contains 13 residues. V was pared by 4 bases and J by 5 bases, with 14 bases between. The germline V gene has CDR1 DFQATT and CDR2 SNEGSKA (reference sequence). The CDR3 region has the DNA TGCAGTGCTAAGGGGGGTAGTGAGACTGAAGCTTTCTTT. The encoded protein is CSAKGGSETEAFF.

The table lists this clonotype with a few counts. The V call is TRBV30, the J call TRBJ2-2, with 10 positions matching TRBD2. CDR3 length: 14 amino acids. Germline V gene data show CDR1 as GTSNPN and CDR2 as SVGIG (reference sequence). V trimming: 0 bases; J trimming: 8 bases; junction bases outside the gene matches: 3. The CDR3 nucleotides are TGTGCCTGGAGTGTAGGGACTAGCGTTGGGGAGCTGTTTTTT. It translates to CAWSVGTSVGELFF.

This rearrangement joins TRBV27 to TRBJ2-5; D ambiguous. The length of the CDR3 is 14 residues. Germline values: CDR1 MNHEY, CDR2 SMNVEV (reference sequence). V lost 5 bases and J lost 2, with 12 bases in between. The CDR3 DNA reads as TGTGCCAGCAGTGAGGCTCAATCTCAAGAGACCCAGTACTTC. This codes for CASSEAQSQETQYF.

This clonotype is medium-sized within its sample. Here the CDR3 reads CAWSDGQGWTGELFF. The CDR3 region has the DNA TGTGCCTGGAGCGATGGACAGGGTTGGACCGGGGAGCTGTTTTTT. The V and J genes are TRBV30 and TRBJ2-2; TRBD1 matches at 8 bases. Germline lookup yields CDR1 GTSNPN and CDR2 SVGIG (reference sequence). The CDR3 sequence is 15 residues long. The V segment lost 3 bases and the J segment 5 bases; nucleotides outside the gene matches: 8.

Turning to this clonotype: Mismatch with germline at one junction end may stem from a read error. V is TRBV4-3 and J is TRBJ2-1; no definite D call. This CDR3 is built from 11 residues. The V gene's germline CDR1 is LGHNA and CDR2 YSLEER. The DNA for the CDR3 is TGTGCCAGAAGTAGCTACAATGAGCAGTTCTTC. It encodes CARSSYNEQFF.

This chain joins TRBV6-6 and TRBJ1-5; D is possibly TRBD1 (5 bases). Germline lookup yields CDR1 MNHNY and CDR2 SVGAGI (reference sequence). The length of the CDR3 is 14 residues. The V end was cut by 8 bases, the J end by 5 bases, with 16 bases between. As DNA, the CDR3 is TGTGCCAGCTCGGAAGGGGAGGGTTATCAGCCCCAGCATTTT. Amino acids: CASSEGEGYQPQHF.

The chain recombines TRBV18 with TRBJ1-1; no clear D. The germline V gene has CDR1 KGHSH and CDR2 LQKENI. This CDR3 spans 12 amino acids. The V end was cut by 3 bases, the J end by 8 bases, with 10 bases between. CDR3 nucleotide sequence: TGTGCCAGCTCACCGGACTCCGGGGAAGCTTTCTTT. This encodes CASSPDSGEAFF.

Of note for this clonotype: Given a much more abundant clone one base away, this may be a read error. The J gene is TRBJ2-1, the V gene TRBV29-1; D is undetermined. The CDR3 totals 10 residues. Germline CDR1 reads SQVTM; CDR2 reads ANQGSEA. V gave up 8 bases and J gave up 3 bases, with 5 bases separating them. This CDR3 is CSLHYNEQFF. In nucleotides, the CDR3 is TGCAGCCTTCACTACAATGAGCAGTTCTTC.

The CDR3 bases are TGTGCCAGCAGCTTAGAGGGACAGGGGCGCAACGAGCAGTACTTC. Translating gives CASSLEGQGRNEQYF. The V and J genes are TRBV5-5 and TRBJ2-7, with 10 bases that match TRBD1. The CDR3 consists of 15 residues. The germline V gene has CDR1 SGHKS and CDR2 YYEKEE (reference sequence). V was clipped by 2 bases and J by 5 bases; unmatched bases: 7.

The chain is built from TRBV13 and TRBJ2-5; D tentatively reads TRBD1 or TRBD2 (6 bases each). This CDR3 has 13 amino acids. Trimming removed 6 bases from V and 4 bases from J, with 12 bases in between. CDR1 and CDR2 from the germline V gene are PRHDT and FYEKMQ (reference sequence). CDR3 bases: TGTGCCAGCAGTCCGGGGGCAGGAGAGACCCAGTACTTC. This codes for CASSPGAGETQYF.

This clonotype is labeled as medium-sized. The chain recombines TRBV19 with TRBJ1-6, with unresolved D. Germline V gene lookup returns CDR1 LNHDA and CDR2 SQIVND (reference sequence). V lost 5 bases, J lost 8 bases, and 16 bases lay in between. This CDR3 is built from 15 residues. The CDR3, as DNA: TGTGCCAGTAGTCCCCGCCGAGGGTACTATTCACCCCTCCACTTT. Translation gives CASSPRRGYYSPLHF.

The CDR3 here is CSARDRRGDQPQHF. The CDR3 DNA follows: TGCAGTGCTAGAGATCGCAGGGGGGATCAGCCCCAGCATTTT. The chain employs TRBV20-1 and TRBJ1-5; TRBD1 aligns across 7 bases. CDR3 length: 14 amino acids. The V and J ends lost 0 bases and 5 bases, in that order; junction bases with no gene match: 4. The germline CDR1 and CDR2 sequences are DFQATT and SNEGSKA (reference sequence).

Judged by abundance, this clonotype is medium-sized. The chain uses TRBV29-1 and TRBJ2-1, with D maybe TRBD2 (6 bases). The CDR3 is made up of 12 amino acids. Trimming stripped 0 bases from V and 13 bases from J, with 13 bases between. The germline CDR1 and CDR2 sequences are SQVTM and ANQGSEA. CDR3 DNA sequence: TGCAGCGTTGAAGATCTGAGCGGACTACAGTTCTTC. This codes for CSVEDLSGLQFF.

This clonotype was counted between two and nine times. The chain has TRBV12-3 or TRBV12-4 and TRBJ1-3; TRBD1 aligns across 7 bases. CDR3 length: 16 amino acids. Unmatched junction bases numbered 8, after V lost 4 bases and J lost 2 bases. The CDR3 DNA is TGTGCCAGCAGTTGGGGACAGCCCTTTACTGGAAACACCATATATTTT. It codes for CASSWGQPFTGNTIYF.

As to this clonotype: A much larger clonotype is one base distant, so this may be a read error. The chain joins TRBV6-6 to TRBJ2-5; D unresolved. Germline CDR1 and CDR2: MNHNY and SVGAGI (reference sequence). V was shortened by 6 bases and J by 5 bases, with 16 bases between the two germline ends. CDR3 length: 14 residues. The CDR3 spells CASSLGVPGETQYF. The CDR3 DNA sequence: TGTGCCAGCAGCCTCGGCGTCCCCGGTGAGACCCAGTACTTC.

CDR3 in amino acids: CASSPSNRDENEQFF. CDR3 coding DNA: TGTGCCAGCAGCCCCTCCAATAGGGATGAGAATGAGCAGTTCTTC. The V and J genes are TRBV7-9 and TRBJ2-1, with D unclear. Between the trimmed V and J ends, which lost 5 bases and 7 bases, there was a span of 18 bases. This CDR3 comprises 15 residues. The V gene's germline CDR1 is SEHNR and CDR2 FQNEAQ (reference sequence).

This chain links TRBV27 with TRBJ2-3; 7 positions agree with TRBD2. V dropped 0 bases and J dropped 8; count of bases not matched to a gene: 8. This CDR3 is built from 15 residues. Germline CDR1 is MNHEY and CDR2 is SMNVEV (reference sequence). CDR3 in DNA: TGTGCCAGCAGTTTATCGGGGGGAGGGCCTGGTACGCAGTATTTT. Amino acids: CASSLSGGGPGTQYF.